Listed below are T cell receptor beta chains from one sample, sequenced in a study of post-analysis software for immune sequencing data. Each CDR3 protein gets one entry after TCRdb re-called the PCR reads with MiXCR. The sample has hundreds of thousands of distinct CDR3 sequences, just under 30% seen once. The sample was blood. The source is a girl aged 10 to 17 with multiple sclerosis. Both conserved end residues are part of each CDR3. Each record gives: CDR3 DNA, CDR3 protein, J gene, D gene, V gene, clone size. The D gene is left open where the match is weak. Only some rows state a clone size, as once, few, many or a class for expanded clones.

TGTGCCATCAGTGAGGGGGCGAGGTGGTTGGAGACCCAGTACTTC	CAISEGARWLETQYF	TRBJ2-5	NA	TRBV10-3	NA
TGCAGTGGGGACAGGGTCGTGACCGGGGAGCTGTTTTTT	CSGDRVVTGELFF	TRBJ2-2	TRBD1	TRBV20-1	few
TGCGCCAGCAGCTTGTGGGCCAGCGGGGACCGCACAGATACGCAGTATTTT	CASSLWASGDRTDTQYF	TRBJ2-3	TRBD2	TRBV5-1	NA
TGCAGTGCGACTCTACTAGCGGGGACGGGACCTGCAGATACGCAGTATTTT	CSATLLAGTGPADTQYF	TRBJ2-3	TRBD2	TRBV20-1	NA
TGTGCCAGCAGCATGAATTCCGGGACCGACTTTAATGAAAAACTGTTTTTT	CASSMNSGTDFNEKLFF	TRBJ1-4	NA	TRBV6-6	NA
TGCGCCAGCAGCTCCCTCGGCGGGGGGATTACTATCAATGAGCAGTTCTTC	CASSSLGGGITINEQFF	TRBJ2-1	TRBD2	TRBV5-1	NA
TGTGCCACCAGCAGAGTGATTGAGAGGCAAGAGACCCAGTACTTC	CATSRVIERQETQYF	TRBJ2-5	NA	TRBV15	NA
TGTGCCAGCAGCTATCGAGGCCTAGAGACCCAGTACTTC	CASSYRGLETQYF	TRBJ2-5	NA	TRBV11-2	NA
TGTGCCAGCAGCTCACGAAATAGCGGGAGAAGCACAGATACGCAGTATTTT	CASSSRNSGRSTDTQYF	TRBJ2-3	TRBD2	TRBV27	few
TGTGCCAGCAGTCAGGACAGTAACACTGAAGCTTTCTTT	CASSQDSNTEAFF	TRBJ1-1	NA	TRBV2	NA
TGCGCCAGCAGCCATTTGACAGGGCCCGGGGAGCTGTTTTTT	CASSHLTGPGELFF	TRBJ2-2	TRBD1	TRBV4-1	few
TGTGCTAGCAGCTTAGGACACCCAACAGATACGCAGTATTTT	CASSLGHPTDTQYF	TRBJ2-3	NA	TRBV7-7	many
TGTGCCAGCACCCCAATGAGGACAGGGGCGAATACGCAGTATTTT	CASTPMRTGANTQYF	TRBJ2-3	TRBD1	TRBV28	few
TGTGCCAGCTCACCCTCGGGCCAGGGGAACACCGGGGAGCTGTTTTTT	CASSPSGQGNTGELFF	TRBJ2-2	NA	TRBV18	NA
TGCAGCGTTGCCCCGGGATCCTACGAGCAGTACTTC	CSVAPGSYEQYF	TRBJ2-7	NA	TRBV29-1	many
TGTGCCAGCAGCTCAATCGGACAGGCCGCGAATGAGCAGTTCTTC	CASSSIGQAANEQFF	TRBJ2-1	TRBD1	TRBV11-1	NA
TGTGCCAGCAGCGTCGGAGCAGACTATGGCTACACCTTC	CASSVGADYGYTF	TRBJ1-2	NA	TRBV7-2	NA
TGTGCCAGCAGTCCACCGACAGGACCCTATGGCTACACCTTC	CASSPPTGPYGYTF	TRBJ1-2	NA	TRBV28	few
TGCAGTGGGTGGAGCGGGGGCCCCTCCTACAATGAGCAGTTCTTC	CSGWSGGPSYNEQFF	TRBJ2-1	TRBD2	TRBV20-1	NA
TGTGCCGTCAGTGAGGCCGGGACTAGCCCCCTCTCCACAGATACGCAGTATTTT	CAVSEAGTSPLSTDTQYF	TRBJ2-3	TRBD2	TRBV10-3	NA
TGTGCCAGCAGTGACCGGGGGTGGGAGAATGAAAAACTGTTTTTT	CASSDRGWENEKLFF	TRBJ1-4	NA	TRBV12-3/TRBV12-4	NA
TGTGCCAGCAGTCAGACTCACAGTTCCGACGAGCAGTACTTC	CASSQTHSSDEQYF	TRBJ2-7	NA	TRBV6-2/TRBV6-3	few
TGTGCCAGCAGATACAGGGACAGAATACAATACGAGCAGTACTTC	CASRYRDRIQYEQYF	TRBJ2-7	TRBD1	TRBV5-6	NA
TGTGCCAGCAGTTCAGCGGGACTACCGCAAGAGACCCAGTACTTC	CASSSAGLPQETQYF	TRBJ2-5	TRBD2	TRBV28	NA
TGTGCCAGCAGACTTTGGGTCGAAGCTTTCTTT	CASRLWVEAFF	TRBJ1-1	NA	TRBV12-3/TRBV12-4	NA
TGTGCCAGCAGGGCTAGGACAGGGGAAGGGAATGAGTTCTCCTACGAGCAGTACTTC	CASRARTGEGNEFSYEQYF	TRBJ2-7	TRBD1	TRBV2	few
TGTGCCAGCAGAGGTAGCGGGGGGACCCCAGATACGCAGTATTTT	CASRGSGGTPDTQYF	TRBJ2-3	TRBD2	TRBV6-1	NA
TGTGCCAGCAGTTACTCGAGTTCCGGGATCCGTGGGGAGACCCAGTACTTC	CASSYSSSGIRGETQYF	TRBJ2-5	NA	TRBV6-5	few
TGCACCCGAGCGGGAGGGCCGGGGGAGACCCAGTACTTC	CTRAGGPGETQYF	TRBJ2-5	TRBD2	TRBV20-1	few
TGCAGCGTCCTCGGAGTGGGGCAGGAGACCCAGTACTTC	CSVLGVGQETQYF	TRBJ2-5	NA	TRBV29-1	few
TGCGCCAGCAGCCAAAACATCCCGGGACAGGGGATGAACACTGAAGCTTTCTTT	CASSQNIPGQGMNTEAFF	TRBJ1-1	TRBD1	TRBV4-1	NA
TGTGCCAGCAGTCACATTATTGCAGGGGGCGAGACCCAGTACTTC	CASSHIIAGGETQYF	TRBJ2-5	TRBD1	TRBV28	few
TGCAGTGCTCCCAGACTAGCGGGGGGGCTCCAAGAGACCCAGTACTTC	CSAPRLAGGLQETQYF	TRBJ2-5	TRBD2	TRBV20-1	NA
TGCAGTGCTAGCGGGAGGGCCCCCAACGAGCAGTACTTC	CSASGRAPNEQYF	TRBJ2-7	TRBD2	TRBV20-1	many
TGCGCCAGCAGCTTGGCCGGGGGGGCCGATGAGCAGTTCTTC	CASSLAGGADEQFF	TRBJ2-1	TRBD2	TRBV5-1	NA
TGCAGTGCAGGCGGATTCAATCAGCCCCAGCATTTT	CSAGGFNQPQHF	TRBJ1-5	NA	TRBV20-1	NA
TGCAGTACAAAACCGGCGGGAGGAATTAGAAATGAGCAGTTCTTC	CSTKPAGGIRNEQFF	TRBJ2-1	TRBD2	TRBV20-1	few
TGCAGTAGTAGCGGGCAGACCTACAATGAGCAGTTCTTC	CSSSGQTYNEQFF	TRBJ2-1	TRBD2	TRBV20-1	once